This TCR beta chain was sequenced during a study of blood T cell repertoires in COVID-19. Across the whole study: Spain, Italy and the United States supplied samples that represented acute and convalescent COVID-19. PBMCs, B-cell-depleted T cells, or T cells were the source of the cDNA or gDNA that made up the material.

Per the original methods: Estimates of nucleated cell counts were drawn from the amplification of reference gene primers. Repertoires were generated with immunoSEQ multiplex PCR, while TCRdb's copy carries only in-frame clones and drops some. Clone size and the V and J calls come from that table; the DNA yielded D and trimming. The sample has a few hundred thousand clones; roughly 83% are singletons. Note on this clone: This CDR3 is also generated by other DNA sequences in the sample.

CDR3 length: 15 amino acids. Between the trimmed V and J ends, which lost 3 bases and 4 bases, there was a span of 15 bases. Germline V lookup: CDR1 MDHEN, CDR2 SYDVKM. Sequenced material: peripheral blood. The sequence was collected from a man between 60 and 75 years old who had recovered from COVID-19. The chain joins TRBV28 to TRBJ1-2; the D gene is possibly TRBD1 (5 bases). The CDR3 reads CASSFSGGAGYGYTF. The CDR3 DNA follows: TGTGCCAGCAGTTTTAGTGGAGGGGCCGGCTATGGCTACACCTTC.